This T cell receptor (beta chain) comes out of a study of Ad26.COV2.S vaccination and SARS-CoV-2 variants. For the study at large: As a participant in COV1001, the donor was in the Ad26.COV2.S trial arm. Each vaccinee took Ad26.COV2.S intramuscularly, once or twice 56 days apart. The study, taken as a whole, reports: Breadth and depth estimates from TCRs may understate total T cell responses. Greater spike-specific TCR breadth was seen in vaccine recipients than in placebo recipients.

Details on this clone: The antigen is undetermined.

Noted treatment: some 19 received Ad26.COV2.S at low or high dose, single or two shots; roughly five received placebo; per-sample allocation not given. Each sample was drawn 63 days after the first injection (of vaccine or placebo). Trimming took off 2 bases at V and 3 bases at J, with 20 bases between the two ends. CDR1 is MDHEN and CDR2 is SYDVKM in the germline V gene. The CDR3 is made up of 17 amino acids. The protocol was immunoSEQ multiplex PCR, while the TCRdb copy is restricted to in-frame clones and leaves out a portion. The table lists some 250,000 clones, around 87% of them singletons. The sequencing used peripheral blood, collected in a trial of Ad26.COV2.S vaccine versus placebo. This chain connects TRBV28 to TRBJ2-7, with a possible D match to TRBD2 (7 bases). The TCR comes from a person between 18 and 65 years old who received the Ad26.COV2.S COVID-19 vaccine or a placebo. CDR3 sequence reads: CASSLGVGGRNGYEQYF. CDR3 DNA: TGTGCCAGCAGTTTAGGGGTCGGGGGGCGCAACGGCTACGAGCAGTACTTC. Complete variable domain (other parts from reference TRBV28 and TRBJ2-7): DVKVTQSSRYLVKRTGEKVFLECVQDMDHENMFWYRQDPGLGLRLIYFSYDVKMKEKGDIPEGYSVSREKKERFSLILESASTNQTSMYLCASSLGVGGRNGYEQYFGPGTRLTVT.